This section outlines one T cell receptor beta chain sequence together with its context. Its antigen has not been determined. No base qualities exist here, and no much larger clone lies one base off it. From the germline V gene (reference sequence), CDR1 is LNHDA and CDR2 is SQIVND. The CDR3 sequence holds 13 residues, the cysteine and phenylalanine included. The read is trimmed to its CDR3 DNA, 39 bases read in frame from base 1. V is cut back by 0 bases and J by 7 bases, with 2 bases in the junction unmatched. The cohort was made up of around 720 healthy bone marrow donors. All cohort members were sampled while nominally healthy, although unrecorded immune exposures were likely present. The donor tested CMV seropositive, placing the donor among the 250 to 350 seropositive members of the cohort. A peripheral blood sample was collected from each donor, and TCR beta sequencing was performed on peripheral blood mononuclear cells. Genomic DNA extraction from the blood cell samples was performed with the Qiagen DNeasy Blood Extraction Kit.

Library method: the immunoSEQ multiplex PCR assay. The multiplex PCR relied on a mix of 60 forward primers for TCR Vbeta segments and 13 reverse primers for TCR Jbeta segments. A multiplex PCR assay on genomic DNA amplified the CDR3 region of rearranged TCR beta genes. The Illumina HiSeq System was used to sequence the amplified TCR beta libraries as 87-base-pair reads. The published analysis was carried out like this. A later analysis tallied about 77 million unique TCR beta chains across the 666 repertoires, and around 9.9 million of those chains were shared by two or more donors. To remove PCR and sequencing errors, raw reads were error-corrected and collapsed into unique sequences using a nearest-neighbor algorithm that merged closely related sequences. V, D and J gene segments were assigned by aligning CDR3 sequences to IMGT reference sequences. For a sequence to be retained, a match of at least six nucleotides to both a V gene segment and a J gene segment was required. Rearrangements were classified as productive when the CDR3 lacked stop codons and remained in frame with V and J, and all other rearrangements were classified as non-productive. CDR3 was defined by IMGT convention, running from the second conserved V-encoded cysteine to the conserved J-encoded phenylalanine. The earlier analysis of some 580 of the donors excluded any sequence lacking an unambiguous match to a single V gene segment. In an earlier analysis of several hundred of the donors, V segments were called functional above 56.7% productive rearrangements and were called segregating when the between-donor standard deviation exceeded 5%. A statistical classification framework was built to diagnose cytomegalovirus status from the catalog of TCR beta chain sequences. V and J gene assignment, in a later analysis, came from comparing TCR nucleotide sequences with IMGT/GENE-DB human TR gene sequences. In a later analysis, CDR3 sequences and most-parsimonious VDJ recombination scenarios were assigned using the TCRdist pipeline. In a later analysis, each TCR beta chain was defined by its CDR3 amino acid sequence together with its V-gene family, and reads without a unique V-gene family were excluded. As a way to deal with suspected cross-contamination and a sequencing artifact, a later analysis dropped approximately 570 nucleotide sequences that were highly shared and had low generation probability. For each public chain, a later analysis derived a clonal expansion index from normalized ranks of inferred template counts within each repertoire. Generation probabilities in a later analysis came from a VDJ recombination model fitted to out-of-frame rearrangements, and those results were checked against IGoR. A later analysis scored TCR-TCR, TCR-HLA and TCR-CMV co-occurrence with hypergeometric tests, applying a repertoire-size bias correction to TCR pairs. A later analysis estimated false discovery rates by permuting HLA or CMV assignments 20 times. In a later analysis, co-occurring TCRs were grouped with DBSCAN, and TCRdist sequence similarity was added when clustering was performed within HLA-allele-positive subsets. For co-occurrence clustering, repertoires with fewer than 30,000 or more than 120,000 public chains were excluded, along with roughly 5 repertoires with anomalous nucleotide sharing. Here the immuneACCESS table is served through TCRdb, limited to in-frame sequences with V and J called. Missing clones are a known gap in these copies; in checked studies unresolved V genes cover under half, and the rest lacks a known reason. The V and J calls and clone size come from that table; D and trimming were worked out from the DNA. For this sample the table gives about 160,000 clones, of which approximately 80% were detected only once. Of the sample, 6.5% to 7.5% is held by the ten largest clones.

This sample was taken from a study of cytomegalovirus exposure and HLA in healthy donors (dated by TCRdb to the late 2010s). Broadly, across the study: An earlier analysis of some 500 of the donors reported approximately 270 Gb of sequence data and 100 million to 140 million unique TCR beta sequences from roughly 180 million T cells. Across 300 to 500 genotyped donors of the cohort, an average of approximately 240,000 unique TCR beta nucleotide sequences per donor were sequenced, and around 20% of those sequences were non-productive. HLA typing included class I and class II loci at four-digit resolution. The study aimed to test whether cataloging public T cell receptors could reveal signatures of past pathogen exposure. Of the roughly 400 genotyped donors, over 70% fell in the genetic ancestry cluster associated with self-reported Caucasian donors. High-throughput TCR immunosequencing, statistical association of individual TCRs with disease status, and machine learning were combined to predict cytomegalovirus infection status. Roughly five DR-DQ haplotypes were handled as single units for association and clustering, since linkage in the cohort was strong. An earlier analysis of fewer than 700 of the donors applied high-throughput TCR beta sequencing to assess whether each TCR beta V gene segment acted as functional or pseudogenic. Genome-wide SNP genotypes for about 60% of the 666 donors were used in a later genetic analysis, which treated that subset as a discovery cohort. Donor age, sex, ethnicity and CMV serostatus were compiled together with the repertoire data. An early release covering more than 500 HLA-typed donors comprised about 310 gigabases of sequencing data and around 80 million unique TCR sequences. The number of donors typed differed by locus, with roughly 620-640 for A, B, C, DRB1 and DQB1, more than 500 for DQA1, about 610 for DPA1, and approximately 470 for DPB1. The study used immunosequencing to profile the T cell repertoires of 670 or so subjects and linked those repertoires to cytomegalovirus serostatus. A later analysis re-examined previously published TCR beta repertoires from more than 600 donors and added high-resolution HLA genotyping to investigate patterns of TCR occurrence. A separate validation cohort of roughly 110 different subjects was used in addition to the approximately 640-subject first cohort. Every repertoire in the discovery cohort had been generated on one and the same sequencing platform. Rather than drawing on any new phenotypic data, the later analysis identified candidate immune exposures from TCR beta sequences and the way those sequences occurred across donors.

Findings and caveats that apply to the study as a whole: A further reported finding was that TCR beta sequences accurately predicted the HLA-A and HLA-B alleles for most subjects in the first cohort. The 87-base-pair reads could not distinguish some IMGT-functional V segments, including TRBV6-2 and TRBV6-3, so those segments were excluded. In an earlier analysis of about 540 of the donors, most TCR beta V segments were observed in productive rearrangements about 87% or about 30% of the time, broadly matching IMGT annotations. A later genetic analysis reported fewer N-insertions in productive TCRs among donors in an Asian-associated ancestry cluster than the roughly 700-donor mean. It was suggested by the authors that the approach could potentially be generalized to other disease states and immunological phenotypes. Strong co-occurrence of HLA alleles, especially DR and DQ, made assigning TCR associations to individual alleles difficult. According to a later analysis, TCR association rates differed among HLA loci, with DRB1 alleles showing the most associated TCRs and HLA-C alleles showing the fewest. Immune exposure information for the cohort was limited to CMV serostatus. At a false discovery rate of 0.05, a later analysis linked 16,951 TCR beta sequences to specific HLA alleles. Because some donors lacked HLA typing at each locus, the association tests relied only on the typed subset. V-gene and J-gene trimming of TCR beta chains was associated with a missense DCLRE1C variant in a later genetic analysis, and the association was replicated in an independent cohort. This cohort had only TCR beta chains sequenced, and the lack of alpha or paired-chain data limited which features could be detected. In both the original and validation cohorts, the classifier was reported to diagnose cytomegalovirus status with high specificity and sensitivity. Several of the top co-occurrence clusters appeared to be linked to parvovirus B19, influenza, CMV and Epstein-Barr virus, according to a later analysis. Three of the identified cytomegalovirus-associated TCR beta chains were confirmed in vitro to be specific for cytomegalovirus antigens. Most TCR sequences were observed very rarely across donors, whereas some public TCRs were present in many individuals. A later analysis found that most CMV-associated TCR beta chains appeared HLA-restricted, with HLA associations seemingly driven largely by CMV exposure. Linkage disequilibrium might explain the correlated functional status among segregating V segments, but an unknown experimental factor could not be ruled out. Because counts were too low, more than 15 rarely observed V segments, including chromosome 9 orphons, were left out of the earlier analysis of approximately 580 of the donors. The presence/absence analyses assumed that sequencing depth was roughly uniform across donors, and that assumption may not be true. Compared with equally common non-associated chains, HLA-associated TCR beta chains in a later analysis were more clonally expanded and had lower generation probabilities. A total of 150 to 200 TCR beta chains were listed by the study as associated with cytomegalovirus. A group of highly shared sequence variants was considered likely to be a technical artifact of the sequencing pipeline.

Recombination connected TRBV19 to TRBJ1-2, with 7 bases matching TRBD1. Sample: PBMCs. This sequence originates from a woman aged 30 to 39 in good health and CMV-seropositive. The CDR3 protein sequence reads: CASSIDGTVGYTF. The bases read TGTGCCAGTAGTATAGATGGGACAGTTGGCTACACCTTC.